A selection of T cell receptor beta chains follows, all from one sample in a study of response to subunit inactivated influenza vaccine. TCRdb reprocessed the RT-PCR reads with MiXCR, giving one entry per CDR3 protein. The data hold more than 200,000 distinct CDR3 sequences, with 9.5% to 15% observed a single time. Sequenced here: non-naive T cells sorted from PBMCs, sampled less than 15 days before vaccination. These receptors were taken from a man aged 50-59 years who received an inactivated influenza vaccine. CDR3s include the opening cysteine and the closing phenylalanine or tryptophan. A D gene is named only where the DNA matches it firmly. Some rows have no size entry. The others give once, few or many, or a class for an expanded clone.

J gene: TRBJ2-1
V gene: TRBV10-3
clone size: NA
D gene: TRBD1
CDR3 DNA: TGTGCCACCGAACAGGGGTTCTACAATGAGCAGTTCTTC
CDR3 protein: CATEQGFYNEQFF

J gene: TRBJ2-7
V gene: TRBV29-1
clone size: many
D gene: NA
CDR3 DNA: TGCAGCGTTGTTTTGACATCGGACTACGAGCAGTACTTC
CDR3 protein: CSVVLTSDYEQYF

J gene: TRBJ1-3
V gene: TRBV3-1
clone size: few
D gene: NA
CDR3 DNA: TGTGCCAGCAGCCAAGTCGGAGTTGGTGGAAACACCATATATTTT
CDR3 protein: CASSQVGVGGNTIYF

J gene: TRBJ2-7
V gene: TRBV6-1
clone size: NA
D gene: TRBD2
CDR3 DNA: TGTGCCAGCAGAGCGGGACTAGACTTTACTCAATCCTACGAGCAGTACTTC
CDR3 protein: CASRAGLDFTQSYEQYF

J gene: TRBJ1-5
V gene: TRBV4-2
clone size: few
D gene: NA
CDR3 DNA: TGTGCCAGCAGCCAAGAGGGAAGGTCGGGCAATCAGCCCCAGCATTTT
CDR3 protein: CASSQEGRSGNQPQHF

J gene: TRBJ1-2
V gene: TRBV7-2
clone size: NA
D gene: TRBD1
CDR3 DNA: TGTGCCAGCAGCTTAGAGCAAGGGACAGGGGGCTATGGCTACACCTTC
CDR3 protein: CASSLEQGTGGYGYTF

J gene: TRBJ2-7
V gene: TRBV7-9
clone size: few
D gene: TRBD1
CDR3 DNA: TGTGCCAGCAGCTTGGCGGGACAGGGGGCCATGGAGCAGTACTTC
CDR3 protein: CASSLAGQGAMEQYF

J gene: TRBJ2-1
V gene: TRBV5-1
clone size: NA
D gene: NA
CDR3 DNA: TGCGCCAGCAGCCAAACAGGTTTTGGGCAGTTCTTC
CDR3 protein: CASSQTGFGQFF

J gene: TRBJ1-1
V gene: TRBV6-2/TRBV6-3
clone size: few
D gene: TRBD1
CDR3 DNA: TGTGCCAGCACGCGCGACAGGGCAACAACAAACACTGAAGCTTTCTTT
CDR3 protein: CASTRDRATTNTEAFF

J gene: TRBJ2-5
V gene: TRBV6-1
clone size: few
D gene: TRBD2
CDR3 DNA: TGTGCCAGCAGTACCCCGGGACTAGCGGGACAAGAGACCCAGTACTTC
CDR3 protein: CASSTPGLAGQETQYF